This T cell receptor (beta chain) was sequenced for a study of blood T cell repertoires in COVID-19. The protocol was immunoSEQ multiplex PCR, while the TCRdb copy is restricted to in-frame clones and leaves out a portion. This table has around 330,000 clones, roughly nine tenths appearing once. The TCR originated in a man aged 60-69 years who had recovered from COVID-19. The sample taken for sequencing was PBMCs or T cells enriched from blood (not recorded which).

The CDR3 sequence is CASSLFMNQPQHF. The CDR3 coding sequence is TGTGCCAGCAGTTTATTTATGAATCAGCCCCAGCATTTT. The genes are TRBV27 and TRBJ1-5; D call uncertain. This CDR3 spans 13 amino acids. Deletions cut 1 base from V and 4 bases from J, with 5 bases between. Per the germline V gene, CDR1 is MNHEY and CDR2 is SMNVEV (reference sequence).